This TCR beta chain was sequenced for a study of Ad26.COV2.S vaccination and SARS-CoV-2 variants. About the research overall: The COV1001 Ad26.COV2.S trial arm included the donor. Study-wide results and caveats: Possible underestimation of total T cell responses by the TCR breadth and depth analyses was noted.

Indicated treatment: roughly 18 received Ad26.COV2.S at low or high dose, single or two shots; roughly 5 received placebo; per-sample allocation not given. Collection of the samples took place on day 63 after the first injection of vaccine or placebo. Sequencing was performed with immunoSEQ multiplex PCR; in TCRdb, only in-frame clones are kept and a portion is missing. The sample lists roughly 460,000 clones, 70% to 90% seen once, with approximately 1.7% in the top ten. As regards this clone: What it recognizes is unknown.

The CDR3 has 19 residues. Trimming at V came to 4 bases and at J to 4 bases, leaving 19 bases not matched to a gene. The source was peripheral blood, collected in a trial of Ad26.COV2.S vaccine versus placebo. This receptor was identified in a person aged 18 to 59 who received the Ad26.COV2.S COVID-19 vaccine or a placebo. The rearrangement uses TRBV5-3 and TRBJ2-5; 10 bases line up with TRBD2. TRBV5-3 is an ORF for which the function is uncertain. In DNA form, the CDR3 reads TGTGCCAGAAGCCCACGCCGGGGGCTAGCGGGAGAGGACGGAGAGACCCAGTACTTC. Translation gives CARSPRRGLAGEDGETQYF.